What follows describes a single T cell receptor beta chain. Its target is unknown. The V segment lost 1 base and the J segment 2 bases; nucleotides outside the gene matches: 13. The germline V gene has CDR1 SGHRS and CDR2 YFSETQ. CDR3 length equals 20 residues. The sample belongs to a study of shared clonotypes between healthy human individuals. Study overall: The cohort comprised a couple of women and a few men. Their ages spanned 18 to 49 years. Each donor's CD4 naive and CD4 memory cells filled three plates apiece, CD8 naive two, and CD8 memory one.

Profiled with immunoSEQ multiplex PCR; TCRdb holds only in-frame clones, not every one. This sample has over 750,000 clones, with about 97% found just once. Positive CCR7 selection of CD45RO-negative cells yielded the naive CD8 cells, and terminally differentiated effector memory CD45RA+ cells were excluded. Findings and limits, study-wide: Four donors shared around 5.2% of their naive CD4 clonotypes.

This chain joins TRBV5-1 and TRBJ2-1, with 12 bases that match TRBD2. The sample comprised naive CD8+ T cells sorted from blood. This receptor was obtained from a man aged 25 to 45 in good health. The CDR3, as DNA: TGCGCCAGCAGCTTGCCTGAAGGACTAGCGGGGCCCAACACCTACAATGAGCAGTTCTTC. Translation: CASSLPEGLAGPNTYNEQFF.